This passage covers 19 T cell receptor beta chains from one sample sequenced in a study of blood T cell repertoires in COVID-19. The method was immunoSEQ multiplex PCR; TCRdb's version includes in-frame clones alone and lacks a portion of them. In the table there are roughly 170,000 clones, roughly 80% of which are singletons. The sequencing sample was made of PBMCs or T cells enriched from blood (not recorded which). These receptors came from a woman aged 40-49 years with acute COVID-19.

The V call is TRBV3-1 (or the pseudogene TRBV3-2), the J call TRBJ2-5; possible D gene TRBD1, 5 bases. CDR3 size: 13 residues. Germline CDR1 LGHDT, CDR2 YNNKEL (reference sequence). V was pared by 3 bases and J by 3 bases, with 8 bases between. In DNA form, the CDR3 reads TGTGCCAGCAGCCATCGACAGAAAGAGACCCAGTACTTC. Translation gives CASSHRQKETQYF.

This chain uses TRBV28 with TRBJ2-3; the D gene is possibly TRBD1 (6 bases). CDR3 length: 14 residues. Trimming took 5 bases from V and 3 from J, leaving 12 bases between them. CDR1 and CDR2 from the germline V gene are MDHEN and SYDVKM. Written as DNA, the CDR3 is TGTGCCAGCAGTCTATTACAGGGAACAGATACGCAGTATTTT. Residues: CASSLLQGTDTQYF.

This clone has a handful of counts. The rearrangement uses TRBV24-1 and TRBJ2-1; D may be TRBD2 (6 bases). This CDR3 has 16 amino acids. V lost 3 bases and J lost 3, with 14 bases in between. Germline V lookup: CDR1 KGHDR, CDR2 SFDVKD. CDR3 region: CATSDPRAGNYNEQFF. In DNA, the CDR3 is TGTGCCACCAGTGATCCCAGGGCGGGGAACTACAATGAGCAGTTCTTC.

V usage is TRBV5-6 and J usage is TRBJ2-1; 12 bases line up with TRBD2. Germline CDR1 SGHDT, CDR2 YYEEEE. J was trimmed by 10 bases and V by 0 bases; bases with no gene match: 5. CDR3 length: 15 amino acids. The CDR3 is CASSLGLAGAQEQFF. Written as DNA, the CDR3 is TGTGCCAGCAGCTTGGGACTAGCGGGAGCTCAAGAGCAGTTCTTC.

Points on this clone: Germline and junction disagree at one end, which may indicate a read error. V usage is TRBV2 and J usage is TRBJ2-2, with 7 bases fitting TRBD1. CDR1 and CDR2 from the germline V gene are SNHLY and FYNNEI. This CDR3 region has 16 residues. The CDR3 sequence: CVSSLAGTANTGELFF. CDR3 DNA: TGTGTCAGCAGTCTTGCCGGGACAGCGAACACCGGGGAGCTGTTTTTT.

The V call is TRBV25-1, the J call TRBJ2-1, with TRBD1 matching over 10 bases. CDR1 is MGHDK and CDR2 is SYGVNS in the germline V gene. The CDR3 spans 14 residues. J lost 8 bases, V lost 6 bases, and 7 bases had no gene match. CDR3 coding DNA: TGTGCCAGCAGCCGGACAGGGGGTGTCTATGAGCAGTTCTTC. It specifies CASSRTGGVYEQFF.

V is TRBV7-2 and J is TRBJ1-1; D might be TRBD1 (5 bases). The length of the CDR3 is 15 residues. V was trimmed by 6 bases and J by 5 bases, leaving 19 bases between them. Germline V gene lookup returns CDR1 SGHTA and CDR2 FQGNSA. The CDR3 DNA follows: TGTGCCAGCAGGGACCAGGGATTTCAGACAACTGAAGCTTTCTTT. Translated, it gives CASRDQGFQTTEAFF.

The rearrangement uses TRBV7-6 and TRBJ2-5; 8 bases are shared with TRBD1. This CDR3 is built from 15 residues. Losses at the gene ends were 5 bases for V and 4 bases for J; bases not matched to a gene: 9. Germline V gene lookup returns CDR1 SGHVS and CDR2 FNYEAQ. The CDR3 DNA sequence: TGTGCCAGCAGCCCTCGACAGGGGTTCTTAGAGACCCAGTACTTC. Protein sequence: CASSPRQGFLETQYF.

CDR3 sequence reads: CASSPGTSDEQYF. As DNA, the CDR3 is TGTGCCAGCAGCCCCGGGACTAGCGACGAGCAGTACTTC. V gene TRBV3-1 (or the pseudogene TRBV3-2) combines with J gene TRBJ2-7; 10 nucleotides line up with TRBD2. The CDR3 loop spans 13 amino acids. The germline V gene has CDR1 LGHDT and CDR2 YNNKEL (reference sequence). The trim removed 4 bases at V and 5 bases at J, leaving 2 bases unmatched.

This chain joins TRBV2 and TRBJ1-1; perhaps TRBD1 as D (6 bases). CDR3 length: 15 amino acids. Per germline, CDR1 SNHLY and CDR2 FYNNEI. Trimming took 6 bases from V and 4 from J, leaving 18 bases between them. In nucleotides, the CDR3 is TGTGCCAGCAGCGCCGAAGCAGGGGCTACCACTGAAGCTTTCTTT. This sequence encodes CASSAEAGATTEAFF.

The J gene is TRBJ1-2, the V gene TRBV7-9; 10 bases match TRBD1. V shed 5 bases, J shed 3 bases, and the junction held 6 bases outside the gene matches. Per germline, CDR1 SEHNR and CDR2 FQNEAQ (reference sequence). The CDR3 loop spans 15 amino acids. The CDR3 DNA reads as TGTGCCAGCAGCCCGGGGACAGGGGCTTACTATGGCTACACCTTC. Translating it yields CASSPGTGAYYGYTF.

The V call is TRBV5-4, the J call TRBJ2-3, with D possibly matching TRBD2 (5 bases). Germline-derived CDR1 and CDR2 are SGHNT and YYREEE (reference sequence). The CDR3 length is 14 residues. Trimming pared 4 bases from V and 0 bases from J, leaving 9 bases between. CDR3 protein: CASSLRGSTDTQYF. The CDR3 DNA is TGTGCCAGCAGCCTACGGGGTAGCACAGATACGCAGTATTTT.

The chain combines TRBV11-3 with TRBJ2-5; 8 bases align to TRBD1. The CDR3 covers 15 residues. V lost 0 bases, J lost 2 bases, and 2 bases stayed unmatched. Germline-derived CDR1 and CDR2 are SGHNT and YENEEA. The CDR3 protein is CASSLDRGRQETQYF. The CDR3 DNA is TGTGCCAGCAGCTTAGACAGGGGGCGGCAAGAGACCCAGTACTTC. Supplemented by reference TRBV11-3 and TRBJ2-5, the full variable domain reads EAGVVQSPRYKIIEKKQPVAFWCNPISGHNTLYWYLQNLGQGPELLIRYENEEAVDDSQLPKDRFSAERLKGVDSTLKIQPAELGDSAVYLCASSLDRGRQETQYFGPGTRLLVL.

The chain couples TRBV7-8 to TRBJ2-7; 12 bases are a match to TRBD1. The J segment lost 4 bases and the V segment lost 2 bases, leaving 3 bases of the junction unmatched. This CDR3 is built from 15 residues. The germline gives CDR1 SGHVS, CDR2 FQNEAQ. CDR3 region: CASSLRDRGLYEQYF. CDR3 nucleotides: TGTGCCAGCAGCTTAAGGGACAGGGGGCTGTACGAGCAGTACTTC.

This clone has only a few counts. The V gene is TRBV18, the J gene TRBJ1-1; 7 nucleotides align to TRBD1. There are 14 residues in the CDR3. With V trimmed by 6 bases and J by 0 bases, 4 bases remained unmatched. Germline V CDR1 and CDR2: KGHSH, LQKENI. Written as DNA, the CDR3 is TGTGCCAGCTCGACAGGGATTATGAACACTGAAGCTTTCTTT. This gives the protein CASSTGIMNTEAFF.

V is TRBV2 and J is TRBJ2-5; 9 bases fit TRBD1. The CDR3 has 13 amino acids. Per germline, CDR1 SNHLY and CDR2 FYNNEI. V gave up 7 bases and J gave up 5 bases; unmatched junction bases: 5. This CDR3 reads CASNRDRVETQYF. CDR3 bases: TGTGCCAGCAACCGGGACAGGGTTGAGACCCAGTACTTC.

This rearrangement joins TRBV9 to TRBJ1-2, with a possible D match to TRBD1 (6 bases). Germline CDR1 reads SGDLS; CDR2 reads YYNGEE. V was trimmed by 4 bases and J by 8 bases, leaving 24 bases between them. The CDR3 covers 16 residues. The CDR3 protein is CASSLRWDTFSNGYTF. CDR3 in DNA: TGTGCCAGCAGCCTTAGGTGGGACACCTTTTCTAACGGCTACACCTTC.

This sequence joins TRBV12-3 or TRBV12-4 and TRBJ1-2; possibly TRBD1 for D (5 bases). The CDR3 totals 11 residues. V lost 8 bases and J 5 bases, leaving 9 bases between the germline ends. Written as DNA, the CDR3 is TGTGCCAGCGGGGGAGGTTATGGCTACACCTTC. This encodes CASGGGYGYTF.

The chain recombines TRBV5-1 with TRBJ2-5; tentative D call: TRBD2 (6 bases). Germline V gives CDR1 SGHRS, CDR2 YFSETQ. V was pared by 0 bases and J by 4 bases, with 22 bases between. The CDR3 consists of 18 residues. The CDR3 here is CASSLGLGTLSSGETQYF. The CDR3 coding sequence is TGCGCCAGCAGCTTGGGTTTAGGGACTTTATCTTCGGGAGAGACCCAGTACTTC.